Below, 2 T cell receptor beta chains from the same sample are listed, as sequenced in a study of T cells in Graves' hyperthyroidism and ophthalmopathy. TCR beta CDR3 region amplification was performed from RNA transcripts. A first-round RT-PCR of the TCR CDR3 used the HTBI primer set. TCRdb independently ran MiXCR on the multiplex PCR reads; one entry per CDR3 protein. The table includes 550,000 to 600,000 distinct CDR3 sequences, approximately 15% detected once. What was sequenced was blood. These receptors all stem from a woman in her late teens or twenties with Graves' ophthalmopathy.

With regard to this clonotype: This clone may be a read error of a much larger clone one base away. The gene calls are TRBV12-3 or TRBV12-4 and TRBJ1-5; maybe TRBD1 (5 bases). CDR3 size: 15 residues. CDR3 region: CASSFGRGSDQPQHF. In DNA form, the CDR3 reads TGTGCCAGCAGTTTTGGAAGGGGTAGCGATCAGCCCCAGCATTTT.

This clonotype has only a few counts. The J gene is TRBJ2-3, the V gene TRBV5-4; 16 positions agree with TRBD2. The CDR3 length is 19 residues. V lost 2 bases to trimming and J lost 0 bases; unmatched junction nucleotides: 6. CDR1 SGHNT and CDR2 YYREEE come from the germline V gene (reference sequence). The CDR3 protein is CASSLPGTSGRGSTDTQYF. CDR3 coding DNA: TGTGCCAGCAGCTTACCCGGGACTAGCGGGAGGGGTAGCACAGATACGCAGTATTTT.